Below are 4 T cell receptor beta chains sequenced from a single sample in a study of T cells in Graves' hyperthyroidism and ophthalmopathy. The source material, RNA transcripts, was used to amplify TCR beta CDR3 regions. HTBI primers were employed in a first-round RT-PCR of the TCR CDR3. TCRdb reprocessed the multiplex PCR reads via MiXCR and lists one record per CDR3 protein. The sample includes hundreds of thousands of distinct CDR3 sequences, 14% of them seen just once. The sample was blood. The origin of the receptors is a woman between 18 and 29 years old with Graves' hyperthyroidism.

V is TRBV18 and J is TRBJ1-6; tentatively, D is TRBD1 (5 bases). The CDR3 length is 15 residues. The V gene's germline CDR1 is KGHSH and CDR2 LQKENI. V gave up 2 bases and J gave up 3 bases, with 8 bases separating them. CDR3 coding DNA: TGTGCCAGCTCACCATCCGGGGGCTATAATTCACCCCTCCACTTT. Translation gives CASSPSGGYNSPLHF.

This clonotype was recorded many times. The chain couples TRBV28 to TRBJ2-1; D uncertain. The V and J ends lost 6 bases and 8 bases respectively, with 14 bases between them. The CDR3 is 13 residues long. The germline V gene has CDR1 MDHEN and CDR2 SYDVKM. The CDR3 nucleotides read TGTGCCAGCAGAAACAGCCTTAGGCATGAGCAGTTCTTC. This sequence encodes CASRNSLRHEQFF.

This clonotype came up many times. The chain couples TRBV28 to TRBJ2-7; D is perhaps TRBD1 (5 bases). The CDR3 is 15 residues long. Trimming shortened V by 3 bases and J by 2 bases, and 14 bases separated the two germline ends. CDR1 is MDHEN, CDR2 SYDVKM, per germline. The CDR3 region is CASSLAAGWTYEQYF. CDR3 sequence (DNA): TGTGCCAGCAGTTTGGCGGCAGGGTGGACCTACGAGCAGTACTTC.

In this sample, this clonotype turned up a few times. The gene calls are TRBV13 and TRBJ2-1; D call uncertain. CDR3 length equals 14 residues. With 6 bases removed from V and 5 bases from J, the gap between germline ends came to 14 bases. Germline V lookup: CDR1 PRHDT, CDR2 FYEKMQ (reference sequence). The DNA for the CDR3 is TGTGCCAGCAGTTCCCCCCGGCCCAACAATGAGCAGTTCTTC. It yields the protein CASSSPRPNNEQFF.